This T cell receptor (beta chain) was found in a study of shared clonotypes between healthy human individuals. This clone was found once. V was clipped by 2 bases and J by 5 bases, with 19 bases between them. The CDR3 runs 16 residues. Germline assignment: CDR1 MRHNA and CDR2 SNTAGT. Using immunoSEQ multiplex PCR, the repertoire was profiled, and TCRdb retains in-frame clones only, with some absent. The table has about 600,000 clones, roughly 97% seen once. The chain uses TRBV6-4 and TRBJ2-7, with D uncertain. The TCR was taken from a woman in her 30s in good health. The sequenced material came from naive CD4+ T cells sorted from blood. Specified subset: CD45RA+ positively selected. The CDR3 protein is CASSDPREEILNEQYF. The CDR3, as DNA: TGTGCCAGCAGTGACCCCCGTGAGGAGATCCTTAACGAGCAGTACTTC.